This T cell receptor beta chain stems from a study of cytomegalovirus exposure and HLA in healthy donors (dated by TCRdb to between 2016 and 2019). Background for the entire study: In an earlier analysis of some 610 of the donors, 250 to 300 Gb of sequence data and approximately 120 million unique TCR beta sequences from 180 million or so T cells were reported. An early release that covered around 590 HLA-typed donors contained about 300 gigabases of sequencing data and tens of millions of unique TCR sequences. Of the approximately 400 genotyped donors, 65% to 90% fell in the genetic ancestry cluster associated with self-reported Caucasian donors. The study aimed to test whether signatures of past pathogen exposure could be identified by cataloging public T cell receptors. The T cell repertoires of several hundred subjects were profiled by immunosequencing and related to cytomegalovirus serostatus. A separate validation cohort of 100 to 150 different subjects was used in addition to the roughly 670-subject first cohort. High-throughput TCR immunosequencing, statistical association of individual TCRs with disease status, and machine learning were combined to predict cytomegalovirus infection status. A later analysis re-examined previously published TCR beta repertoires from 610 or so donors and added high-resolution HLA genotyping to investigate patterns of TCR occurrence. In the later analysis, no new phenotypic data were used to find candidate immune exposures; instead, reliance was placed on TCR beta sequences and their occurrence across donors. In an earlier analysis of roughly 580 of the donors, high-throughput TCR beta sequencing was used to judge whether each TCR beta V gene segment behaved as functional or pseudogenic. Donor age, sex, ethnicity and CMV serostatus were compiled alongside the repertoire data. Genome-wide SNP genotypes for about 65% of the roughly 670 donors were used in a later genetic analysis, which treated that subset as a discovery cohort. Every discovery cohort repertoire had been produced on one sequencing platform. HLA typing included class I and class II loci at four-digit resolution. Typing coverage varied by locus: about 629-630 donors for A, B, C, DRB1 and DQB1; about 520 for DQA1; approximately 610 for DPA1; approximately 470 for DPB1. Four to six DR-DQ haplotypes were handled as single units for association and clustering, since linkage in the cohort was strong. Among about 370 genotyped donors of the cohort, an average of about 240,000 unique TCR beta nucleotide sequences was sequenced per donor, of which approximately 18% were non-productive. General conclusions and limits of the study: Only TCR beta chains were sequenced in this cohort, and the absence of alpha or paired-chain data limited detectable features. The study gave a list of under 200 TCR beta chains associated with cytomegalovirus. Compared with the roughly 720-donor mean, donors in an Asian-associated ancestry cluster had fewer N-insertions in productive TCRs, according to a later genetic analysis. Because the 87-base-pair reads could not distinguish some IMGT-functional V segments, including TRBV6-2 and TRBV6-3, those segments were excluded. Correlated functional status among segregating V segments might reflect linkage disequilibrium, but an unknown experimental factor could not be ruled out. At a false discovery rate of 0.05, a later analysis linked fewer than 20,000 TCR beta sequences to specific HLA alleles. A further reported finding was that TCR beta sequences accurately predicted the HLA-A and HLA-B alleles for most subjects in the first cohort. In an earlier analysis of 587 of the donors, most TCR beta V segments were observed in productive rearrangements about 87% or about 30% of the time, broadly matching IMGT annotations. Most TCR sequences were observed very rarely across donors, whereas some public TCRs were present in many individuals. Because HLA typing was missing for some donors at each locus, association tests included only the typed subset. Presence/absence analyses assumed roughly uniform sequencing depth across donors, an assumption that may not hold. Because counts were too low, about 15 rarely observed V segments, including chromosome 9 orphons, were left out of the earlier analysis of approximately 500 of the donors. Several of the top co-occurrence clusters appeared to be linked to parvovirus B19, influenza, CMV and Epstein-Barr virus, according to a later analysis. The sequencing pipeline was judged likely to have produced a cluster of highly shared sequence variants as a technical artifact. The classifier was reported to diagnose cytomegalovirus status with high specificity and sensitivity in both the original cohort and the validation cohort. Immune exposure information for the cohort was limited to CMV serostatus. A few of the identified cytomegalovirus-associated TCR beta chains were confirmed in vitro to be specific for cytomegalovirus antigens. When HLA alleles, especially DR and DQ, strongly co-occurred, attributing TCR associations to individual alleles was difficult. In a later analysis, HLA-associated TCR beta chains were found to be more clonally expanded and to have lower generation probabilities than equally common non-associated chains. A later analysis found that most CMV-associated TCR beta chains appeared HLA-restricted, with HLA associations seemingly driven largely by CMV exposure. According to the authors, the approach could potentially be generalized to other disease states and immunological phenotypes. In a later genetic analysis, a missense DCLRE1C variant was associated with V-gene and J-gene trimming of TCR beta chains, and the association was replicated in an independent cohort. According to a later analysis, TCR association rates differed among HLA loci, with DRB1 alleles showing the most associated TCRs and HLA-C alleles showing the fewest.

In total, 500 to 700 healthy bone marrow donors made up the cohort. At the time of sampling, all cohort members were nominally healthy, though unrecorded immune exposures were likely present. The donor tested CMV seronegative and was one of the 352 seronegative cohort members. Each donor provided a peripheral blood sample, and peripheral blood mononuclear cells were used for TCR beta sequencing. Genomic DNA was extracted from the blood cell samples with the Qiagen DNeasy Blood Extraction Kit. Libraries were prepared through the immunoSEQ multiplex PCR assay. A mixture of 60 forward primers for TCR Vbeta segments and 13 reverse primers for TCR Jbeta segments was used in the multiplex PCR. Amplification of the CDR3 region of rearranged TCR beta genes was performed with a multiplex PCR assay on genomic DNA. The Illumina HiSeq System was used to sequence the amplified TCR beta libraries as 87-base-pair reads. In the paper's pipeline: A later analysis counted 65 million to 90 million unique TCR beta chains across the 550 to 700 repertoires, and around 9.9 million of these chains were shared by at least two donors. A nearest-neighbor algorithm error-corrected the raw reads and collapsed the reads into unique sequences, merging closely related sequences to remove PCR and sequencing errors. CDR3 sequences were aligned to IMGT reference sequences to assign V, D and J gene segments. For a sequence to be retained, a match of at least six nucleotides was required to both a V gene segment and a J gene segment. A rearrangement counted as productive if the CDR3 had no stop codons and remained in frame with V and J, and every other rearrangement counted as non-productive. CDR3 was defined according to IMGT convention as the region running from the second conserved V-encoded cysteine to the conserved J-encoded phenylalanine. In an earlier analysis of 587 of the donors, sequences lacking an unambiguous match to a single V gene segment were excluded. In an earlier analysis of 500 to 750 of the donors, V segments were called functional above 56.7% productive rearrangements and were called segregating when the between-donor standard deviation exceeded 5%. To diagnose cytomegalovirus status from the catalog of TCR beta chain sequences, a statistical classification framework was built. In a later analysis, V and J genes were assigned by comparing TCR nucleotide sequences against IMGT/GENE-DB human TR gene sequences. The TCRdist pipeline was used in a later analysis to assign CDR3 sequences and most-parsimonious VDJ recombination scenarios. In a later analysis, every TCR beta chain was defined by the combination of its CDR3 amino acid sequence and its V-gene family, and reads without a unique V-gene family were dropped. In a later analysis, 450 to 600 highly shared, low-generation-probability nucleotide sequences were removed to address suspected cross-contamination and a sequencing artifact. For each public chain, a later analysis derived a clonal expansion index from normalized ranks of inferred template counts within each repertoire. In a later analysis, generation probabilities were computed using a VDJ recombination model fitted to out-of-frame rearrangements, and the results were checked against IGoR. Hypergeometric tests were used in a later analysis to score TCR-TCR, TCR-HLA and TCR-CMV co-occurrence, with a repertoire-size bias correction applied to the TCR pairs. False discovery rates were estimated in a later analysis by permuting HLA or CMV assignments 20 times. In a later analysis, co-occurring TCRs were grouped with DBSCAN, and TCRdist sequence similarity was added when clustering was performed within HLA-allele-positive subsets. Repertoires with fewer than 30,000 or more than 120,000 public chains, plus five repertoires with anomalous nucleotide sharing, were excluded from co-occurrence clustering. TCRdb provides this immuneACCESS table in a form limited to in-frame rearrangements. Some clones are lacking; in checked studies, under half of them reflect an unresolved V gene, and why the rest are absent is not known. V and J calls and clone size come straight from that table; D and trimming were deduced from the DNA. This sample gives approximately 110,000 clones in total; 15% of them show up just once. The top ten clones comprise 1.9% of the sample.

A few counts support this clone. Its antigen is still unknown. Base qualities are missing; no much larger clone stands one base away. The cysteine opens and the phenylalanine closes a CDR3 of 14 amino acids. Just the 42-base CDR3 DNA is kept, in frame starting at base 1. V lost 3 bases and J lost 4 bases; the stretch between them is 13 bases long. Per the germline V gene (reference sequence), WNHNN is the CDR1 and SYGVQD is the CDR2. Sequencing was performed on PBMCs. The receptor was derived from a woman between 18 and 29 years old in good health and CMV-seronegative. Recombination connected TRBV10-1 to TRBJ2-7; possibly the D gene is TRBD2, per 6 matching bases. CDR3 sequence: CASSDGTFGYEQYF. The nucleotides are TGCGCCAGCAGTGACGGGACTTTCGGGTACGAGCAGTACTTC.